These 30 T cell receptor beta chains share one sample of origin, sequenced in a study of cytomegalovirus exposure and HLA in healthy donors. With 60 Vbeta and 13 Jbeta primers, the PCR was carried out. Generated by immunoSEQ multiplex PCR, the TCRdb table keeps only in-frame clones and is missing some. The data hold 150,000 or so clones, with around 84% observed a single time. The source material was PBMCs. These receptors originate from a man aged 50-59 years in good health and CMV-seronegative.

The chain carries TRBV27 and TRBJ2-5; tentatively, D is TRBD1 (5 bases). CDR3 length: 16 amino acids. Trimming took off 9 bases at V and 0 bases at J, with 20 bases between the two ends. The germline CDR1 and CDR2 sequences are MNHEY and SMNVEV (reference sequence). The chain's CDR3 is CARIYRSGVYQETQYF. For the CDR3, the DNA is TGTGCCAGAATCTACAGGAGTGGAGTCTACCAAGAGACCCAGTACTTC.

In nucleotides, the CDR3 is TGTGCCAGCAGGGCGTGGGAGGGCATTCAGTACTTC. Residues: CASRAWEGIQYF. The chain links TRBV7-2 to TRBJ2-4; 7 nucleotides match TRBD2. J gave up 9 bases and V 6 bases, and 5 bases lay outside the gene matches. The CDR3 runs 12 residues. Per germline, CDR1 SGHTA and CDR2 FQGNSA.

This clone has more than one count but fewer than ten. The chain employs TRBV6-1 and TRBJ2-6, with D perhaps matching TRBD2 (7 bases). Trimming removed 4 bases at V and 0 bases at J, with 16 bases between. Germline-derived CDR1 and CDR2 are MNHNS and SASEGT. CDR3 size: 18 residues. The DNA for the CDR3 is TGTGCCAGCAGTGCCGCCCAGGGGAGGGCCTCTGGGGCCAACGTCCTGACTTTC. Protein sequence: CASSAAQGRASGANVLTF.

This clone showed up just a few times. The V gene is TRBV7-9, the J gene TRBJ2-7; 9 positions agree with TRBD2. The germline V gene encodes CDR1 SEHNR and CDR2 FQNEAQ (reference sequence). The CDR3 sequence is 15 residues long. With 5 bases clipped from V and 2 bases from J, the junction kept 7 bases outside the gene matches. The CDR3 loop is CASSHTSGSTYEQYF. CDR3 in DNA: TGTGCCAGCAGCCACACTAGCGGGTCTACCTACGAGCAGTACTTC.

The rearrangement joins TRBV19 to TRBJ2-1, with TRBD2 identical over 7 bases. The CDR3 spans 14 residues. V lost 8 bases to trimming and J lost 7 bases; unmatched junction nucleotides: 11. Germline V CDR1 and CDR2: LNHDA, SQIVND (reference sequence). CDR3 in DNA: TGTGCCAGTTCACTAGCGACGAAAGGGAATGAGCAGTTCTTC. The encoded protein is CASSLATKGNEQFF.

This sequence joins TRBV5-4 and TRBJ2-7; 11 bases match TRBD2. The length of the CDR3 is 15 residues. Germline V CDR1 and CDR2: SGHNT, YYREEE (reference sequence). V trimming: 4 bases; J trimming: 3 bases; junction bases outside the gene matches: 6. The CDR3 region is CASSQTSGNIYEQYF. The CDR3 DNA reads TGTGCCAGCAGCCAGACTAGCGGGAACATCTACGAGCAGTACTTC.

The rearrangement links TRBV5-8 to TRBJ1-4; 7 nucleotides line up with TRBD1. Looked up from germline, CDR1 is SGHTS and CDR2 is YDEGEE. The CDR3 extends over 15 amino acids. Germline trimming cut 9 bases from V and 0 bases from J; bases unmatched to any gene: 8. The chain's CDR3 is CATETGLATNEKLFF. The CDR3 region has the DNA TGTGCCACCGAGACAGGGCTTGCAACTAATGAAAAACTGTTTTTT.

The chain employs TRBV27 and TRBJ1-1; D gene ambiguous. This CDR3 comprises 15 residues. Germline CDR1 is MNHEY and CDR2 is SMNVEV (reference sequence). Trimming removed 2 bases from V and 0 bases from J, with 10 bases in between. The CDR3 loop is CASSLTQFLNTEAFF. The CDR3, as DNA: TGTGCCAGCAGTTTAACCCAGTTCCTGAACACTGAAGCTTTCTTT.

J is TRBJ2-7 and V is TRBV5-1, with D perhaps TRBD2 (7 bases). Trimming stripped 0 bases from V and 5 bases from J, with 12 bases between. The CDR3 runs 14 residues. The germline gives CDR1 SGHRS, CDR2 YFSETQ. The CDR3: CASSLEGGRDEQYF. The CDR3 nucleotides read TGCGCCAGCAGCTTGGAGGGGGGGAGGGACGAGCAGTACTTC.

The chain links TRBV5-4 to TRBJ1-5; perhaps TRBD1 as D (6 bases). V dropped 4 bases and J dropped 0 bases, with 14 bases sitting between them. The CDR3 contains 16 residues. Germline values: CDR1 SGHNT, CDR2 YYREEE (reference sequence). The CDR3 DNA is TGTGCCAGCAGCCCCGGGACACCAGATAGCAATCAGCCCCAGCATTTT. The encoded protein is CASSPGTPDSNQPQHF.

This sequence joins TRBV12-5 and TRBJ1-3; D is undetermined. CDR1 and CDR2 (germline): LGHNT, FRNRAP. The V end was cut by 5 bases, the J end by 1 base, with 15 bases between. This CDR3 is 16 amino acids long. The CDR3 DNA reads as TGTGCTAGTGGTCTACTGGGAGGCCGATCTGGAAACACCATATATTTT. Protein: CASGLLGGRSGNTIYF.

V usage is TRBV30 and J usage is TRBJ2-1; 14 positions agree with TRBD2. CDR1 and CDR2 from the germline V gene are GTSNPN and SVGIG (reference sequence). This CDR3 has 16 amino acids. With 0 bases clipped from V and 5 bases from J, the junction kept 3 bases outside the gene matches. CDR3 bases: TGTGCCTGGAGTGTACCGGGACTAGCGGGAGACAATGAGCAGTTCTTC. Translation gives CAWSVPGLAGDNEQFF.

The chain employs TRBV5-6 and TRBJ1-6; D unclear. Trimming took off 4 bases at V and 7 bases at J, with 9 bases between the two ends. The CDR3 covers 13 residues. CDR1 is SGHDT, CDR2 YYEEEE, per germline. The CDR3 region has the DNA TGTGCCAGCAGCCGAGCGGGGAATTCACCCCTCCACTTT. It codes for CASSRAGNSPLHF.

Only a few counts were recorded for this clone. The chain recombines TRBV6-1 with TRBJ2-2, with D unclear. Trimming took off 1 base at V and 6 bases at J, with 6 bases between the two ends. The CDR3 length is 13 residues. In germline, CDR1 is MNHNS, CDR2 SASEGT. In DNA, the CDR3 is TGTGCCAGCAGTGAAGATGTCGCCGGGGAGCTGTTTTTT. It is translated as CASSEDVAGELFF.

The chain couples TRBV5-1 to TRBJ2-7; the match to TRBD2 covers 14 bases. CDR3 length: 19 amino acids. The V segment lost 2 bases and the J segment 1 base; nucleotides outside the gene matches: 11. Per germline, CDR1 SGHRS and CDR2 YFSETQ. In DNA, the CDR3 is TGCGCCAGCAGCTTAGGGCCGGGACTAGCGGGAGTGGTGTCCTACGAGCAGTACTTC. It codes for CASSLGPGLAGVVSYEQYF.

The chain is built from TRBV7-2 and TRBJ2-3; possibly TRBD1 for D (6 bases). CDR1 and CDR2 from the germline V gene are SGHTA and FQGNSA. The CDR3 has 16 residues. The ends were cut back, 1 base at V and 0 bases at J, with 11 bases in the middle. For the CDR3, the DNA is TGTGCCAGCAGCTTAGGGGGGCCAGAGAGCACAGATACGCAGTATTTT. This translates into CASSLGGPESTDTQYF.

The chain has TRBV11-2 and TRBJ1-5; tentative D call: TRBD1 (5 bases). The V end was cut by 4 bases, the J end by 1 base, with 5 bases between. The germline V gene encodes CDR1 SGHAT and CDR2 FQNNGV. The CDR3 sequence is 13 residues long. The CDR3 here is CASSSGSNQPQHF. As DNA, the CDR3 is TGTGCCAGCAGCTCAGGGAGCAATCAGCCCCAGCATTTT.

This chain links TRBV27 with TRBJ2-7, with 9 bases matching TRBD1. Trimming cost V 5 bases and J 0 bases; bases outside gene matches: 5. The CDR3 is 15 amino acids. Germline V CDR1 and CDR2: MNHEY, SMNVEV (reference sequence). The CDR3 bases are TGTGCCAGCAGTCCCCTGACAGGGGGCTCCTACGAGCAGTACTTC. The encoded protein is CASSPLTGGSYEQYF.

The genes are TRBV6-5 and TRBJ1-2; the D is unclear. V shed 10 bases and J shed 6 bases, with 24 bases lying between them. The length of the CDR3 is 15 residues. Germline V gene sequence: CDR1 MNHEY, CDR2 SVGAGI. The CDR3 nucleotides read TGTGCCACCAAGAACGATAGGATCTCGGGGAATGGCTACACCTTC. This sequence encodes CATKNDRISGNGYTF.

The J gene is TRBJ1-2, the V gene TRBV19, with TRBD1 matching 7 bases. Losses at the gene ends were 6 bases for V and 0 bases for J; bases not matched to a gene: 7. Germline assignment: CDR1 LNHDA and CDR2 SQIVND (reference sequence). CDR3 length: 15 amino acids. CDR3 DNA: TGTGCCAGTAGGAGCGGACAGGAGGCTAACTATGGCTACACCTTC. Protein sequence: CASRSGQEANYGYTF.

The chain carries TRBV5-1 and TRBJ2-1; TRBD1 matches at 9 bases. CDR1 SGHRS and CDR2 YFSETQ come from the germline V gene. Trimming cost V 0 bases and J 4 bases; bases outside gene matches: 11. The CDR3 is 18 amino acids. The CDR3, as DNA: TGCGCCAGCAGCTTGGGGGGGACAGGGTCCTTCCCGTACAATGAGCAGTTCTTC. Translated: CASSLGGTGSFPYNEQFF.

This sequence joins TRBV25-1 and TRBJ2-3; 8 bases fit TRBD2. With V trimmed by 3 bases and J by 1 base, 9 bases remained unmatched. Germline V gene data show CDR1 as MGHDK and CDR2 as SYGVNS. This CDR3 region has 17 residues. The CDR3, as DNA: TGTGCCAGCAGTGATCCCGGTCGGGGGGGGCGCACAGATACGCAGTATTTT. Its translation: CASSDPGRGGRTDTQYF.

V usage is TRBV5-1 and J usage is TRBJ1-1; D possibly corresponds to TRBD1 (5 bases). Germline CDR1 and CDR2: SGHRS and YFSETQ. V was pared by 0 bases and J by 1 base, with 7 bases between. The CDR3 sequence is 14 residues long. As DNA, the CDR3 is TGCGCCAGCAGCTTGGGGACACAGAACACTGAAGCTTTCTTT. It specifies CASSLGTQNTEAFF.

The CDR3 DNA sequence: TGTGCCAGCAGTTGGACAGGGACGAACACCGGGGAGCTGTTTTTT. Translating gives CASSWTGTNTGELFF. The chain links TRBV6-1 to TRBJ2-2; 8 bases fit TRBD1. After removal of 5 bases from V and 0 bases from J, the junction contained 2 bases not matched to a gene. The CDR3 totals 15 residues. Germline assignment: CDR1 MNHNS and CDR2 SASEGT.

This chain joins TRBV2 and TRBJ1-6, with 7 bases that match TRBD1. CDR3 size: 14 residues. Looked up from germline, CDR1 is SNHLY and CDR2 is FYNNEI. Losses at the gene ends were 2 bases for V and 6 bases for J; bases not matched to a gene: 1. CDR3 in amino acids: CASSESGGNSPLHF. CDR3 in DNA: TGTGCCAGCAGTGAATCAGGGGGTAATTCACCCCTCCACTTT.

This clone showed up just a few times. CDR3 in DNA: TGCGCCAGCAGCTTGGCCGGACAGGGGTACCAAGAGACCCAGTACTTC. Translated: CASSLAGQGYQETQYF. The rearrangement uses TRBV5-1 and TRBJ2-5, with 9 bases fitting TRBD1. The CDR3 spans 16 residues. V gave up 0 bases and J gave up 0 bases; unmatched junction bases: 3. From germline, CDR1 is SGHRS and CDR2 YFSETQ.

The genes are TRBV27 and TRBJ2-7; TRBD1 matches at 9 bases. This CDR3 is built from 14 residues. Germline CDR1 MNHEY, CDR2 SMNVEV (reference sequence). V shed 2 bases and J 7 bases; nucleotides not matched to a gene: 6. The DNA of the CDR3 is TGTGCCAGCAGTTTAGGGACAGGGAGGTCAGAGCAGTACTTC. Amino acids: CASSLGTGRSEQYF.

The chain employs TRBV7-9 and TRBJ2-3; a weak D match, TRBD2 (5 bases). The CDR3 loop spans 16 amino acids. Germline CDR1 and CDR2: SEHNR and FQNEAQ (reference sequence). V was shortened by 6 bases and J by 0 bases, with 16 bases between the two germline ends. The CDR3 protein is CASRLLGDTSTDTQYF. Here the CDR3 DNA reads TGTGCCAGCAGATTATTGGGAGACACTAGCACAGATACGCAGTATTTT.

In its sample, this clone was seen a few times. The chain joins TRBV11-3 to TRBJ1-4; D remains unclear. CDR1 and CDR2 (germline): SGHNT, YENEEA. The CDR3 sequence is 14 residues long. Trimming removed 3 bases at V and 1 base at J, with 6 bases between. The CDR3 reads CASSFPGTNEKLFF. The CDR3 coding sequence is TGTGCCAGCAGCTTCCCGGGAACTAATGAAAAACTGTTTTTT.

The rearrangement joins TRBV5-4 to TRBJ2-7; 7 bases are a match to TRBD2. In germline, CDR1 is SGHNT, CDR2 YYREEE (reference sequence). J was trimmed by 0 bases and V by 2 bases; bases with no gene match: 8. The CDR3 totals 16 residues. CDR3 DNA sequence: TGTGCCAGCAGCTTAGGAGCGAGCGGGGCCTCCTACGAGCAGTACTTC. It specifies CASSLGASGASYEQYF.